These T cell receptor beta chains were read from a single sample in a study of breast tumors, draining lymph nodes, adjacent tissues. TCRdb called the multiplex PCR reads again in MiXCR, with one record for every CDR3 protein. The profile shows 150,000 to 200,000 distinct CDR3 sequences, around a third of them singletons. Material for sequencing was axillary lymph node tissue. The receptor source for this set is a female donor with breast cancer. Some clones in this sample may be carry-over from other donors' samples. Each CDR3 is given with its conserved first and last residue. Fields, in order: V gene, D gene, J gene, CDR3 protein. The D gene is left open where the match is weak.

V: TRBV14
D: TRBD2
J: TRBJ2-7
CDR3: CASSRRTSGGAPPCSYEQYF

V: TRBV4-1
D: -
J: TRBJ1-3
CDR3: CASTGVGSGNTIYF

V: TRBV6-4
D: -
J: TRBJ1-6
CDR3: CASSERGMSALHF

V: TRBV19
D: -
J: TRBJ1-4
CDR3: CASSIASAGATNEKLFF

V: TRBV7-9
D: TRBD1
J: TRBJ2-2
CDR3: CASKDREVTGELFF

V: TRBV7-9
D: TRBD2
J: TRBJ2-3
CDR3: CASSLLAGVTDTQYF

V: TRBV7-9
D: TRBD2
J: TRBJ2-5
CDR3: CASSFGGRSYRETQYF

V: TRBV6-6
D: -
J: TRBJ1-6
CDR3: CASTRSPAGHNSPLHF

V: TRBV6-1
D: -
J: TRBJ1-5
CDR3: CASSERGGLSIQPQHF

V: TRBV3-1
D: -
J: TRBJ2-5
CDR3: CASSQNVLASETQYF

V: TRBV7-9
D: TRBD2
J: TRBJ2-1
CDR3: CASSLEGLGRLHNEQFF

V: TRBV20-1
D: TRBD2
J: TRBJ2-1
CDR3: CSARDLSGRGAYNEQFF

V: TRBV20-1
D: TRBD2
J: TRBJ2-1
CDR3: CSARDLLSGAATYNEQFF

V: TRBV10-3
D: TRBD2
J: TRBJ2-3
CDR3: CAISEISGGADTQYF

V: TRBV2
D: -
J: TRBJ1-1
CDR3: CASRRMGTTEAFF

V: TRBV7-9
D: TRBD1
J: TRBJ1-3
CDR3: CASTLRGGLSGNTMYF

V: TRBV6-1
D: TRBD2
J: TRBJ2-1
CDR3: CATTAGLADNEQFF

V: TRBV20-1
D: TRBD1
J: TRBJ1-2
CDR3: CSAPGGTGYTF

V: TRBV11-3
D: TRBD1
J: TRBJ1-2
CDR3: CASSSPGQGIGYTF

V: TRBV24-1
D: TRBD1
J: TRBJ1-6
CDR3: CATSDHRGSPLHF

V: TRBV27
D: -
J: TRBJ1-1
CDR3: CASSSRWNTEAFF

V: TRBV7-6
D: -
J: TRBJ2-5
CDR3: CASSLEGQETQYF

V: TRBV5-6
D: TRBD1
J: TRBJ1-3
CDR3: CASSHTGQGTGNTIYF

V: TRBV3-1
D: -
J: TRBJ2-7
CDR3: CASSQVGGRGVYEQYF